One and the same sample provided the 23 T cell receptor beta chains below, sequenced in a study of OX40 agonist ivuxolimab in advanced cancers. Repertoires were generated with immunoSEQ multiplex PCR, while TCRdb's copy carries only in-frame clones and drops some. This sample yields over 50,000 clones, of which less than 90% are seen a single time; around 0.6% belongs to the top ten. Sequenced here: CD4+ or CD8+ T cells sorted from blood, sampled in a trial of the OX40 agonist ivuxolimab. Receptor source: an adult with an advanced solid tumor such as melanoma, head and neck, liver or kidney cancer.

This chain connects TRBV7-2 to TRBJ1-1; 7 nucleotides line up with TRBD1. The CDR3 covers 15 residues. V was pared by 2 bases and J by 3 bases, with 6 bases of the junction left unmatched. Germline V gene data show CDR1 as SGHTA and CDR2 as FQGNSA. The CDR3 DNA is TGTGCCAGCAGCTTACAGGGGGGGTTGGACACTGAAGCTTTCTTT. Its translation: CASSLQGGLDTEAFF. Drawing the rest from reference TRBV7-2 and TRBJ1-1, the complete variable domain is GAGVSQSPSNKVTEKGKDVELRCDPISGHTALYWYRQSLGQGLEFLIYFQGNSAPDKSGLPSDRFSAERTGGSVSTLTIQRTQQEDSAVYLCASSLQGGLDTEAFFGQGTRLTVV.

The V call is TRBV11-2, the J call TRBJ2-4, with D perhaps TRBD2 (6 bases). Germline V CDR1 and CDR2: SGHAT, FQNNGV. The CDR3 has 14 amino acids. V was trimmed by 5 bases and J by 9 bases, leaving 17 bases between them. Here the CDR3 reads CASSTLWPGSIQYF. The DNA of the CDR3 is TGTGCCAGCAGCACCCTGTGGCCCGGGAGCATTCAGTACTTC.

This chain uses TRBV5-1 with TRBJ2-7; D not certain. CDR3 length: 12 residues. Germline V lookup: CDR1 SGHRS, CDR2 YFSETQ. V dropped 2 bases and J dropped 7 bases, with 10 bases sitting between them. The CDR3 DNA reads TGCGCCAGCAGCTTCCAGGTCGGAGAGCAGTACTTC. Translated: CASSFQVGEQYF.

The V and J genes are TRBV4-1 and TRBJ2-2, with TRBD2 identical over 8 bases. CDR1 is MGHRA and CDR2 is YSYEKL in the germline V gene. This CDR3 comprises 15 residues. Trimming cost V 2 bases and J 1 base; bases outside gene matches: 0. CDR3: CASSQSGRNTGELFF. CDR3 nucleotides: TGCGCCAGCAGCCAAAGCGGGAGGAACACCGGGGAGCTGTTTTTT.

The J gene is TRBJ2-1, the V gene TRBV5-1, with unresolved D. The CDR3 has 14 amino acids. The V gene's germline CDR1 is SGHRS and CDR2 YFSETQ. V was clipped by 0 bases and J by 7 bases, with 11 bases between them. CDR3 coding DNA: TGCGCCAGCAGCTTGGGATACAAGGAAAATGAGCAGTTCTTC. Protein: CASSLGYKENEQFF.

This clone was recorded only once. The gene calls are TRBV5-8 and TRBJ2-4; TRBD2 agrees at 8 bases. This CDR3 has 14 amino acids. Germline loops: CDR1 SGHTS, CDR2 YDEGEE. Trimming removed 7 bases from V and 3 bases from J; junction bases left unmatched: 6. The DNA of the CDR3 is TGTGCCAGCCATCGGGGGGGCCTCAAAAACATTCAGTACTTC. It encodes CASHRGGLKNIQYF.

This chain uses TRBV6-1 with TRBJ1-5, with a tentative D call TRBD1 (6 bases). Germline CDR1 is MNHNS and CDR2 is SASEGT. Trimming removed 4 bases from V and 3 bases from J, with 13 bases in between. There are 15 residues in the CDR3. CDR3 residues: CASSGTTGLNQPQHF. Written as DNA, the CDR3 is TGTGCCAGCAGTGGTACGACAGGCCTCAATCAGCCCCAGCATTTT.

This chain uses TRBV6-1 with TRBJ2-7; D remains unclear. Trimming shortened V by 7 bases and J by 0 bases, and 7 bases separated the two germline ends. Germline V gene lookup returns CDR1 MNHNS and CDR2 SASEGT. The CDR3 extends over 12 amino acids. This CDR3 reads CASTDVSYEQYF. The CDR3, as DNA: TGTGCCAGCACCGACGTCTCCTACGAGCAGTACTTC.

The chain has TRBV28 and TRBJ2-3; no definite D call. This CDR3 region has 14 residues. Trimming removed 6 bases at V and 6 bases at J, with 16 bases between. Germline V CDR1 and CDR2: MDHEN, SYDVKM. The CDR3 nucleotides are TGTGCCAGCAGGCGGCTTATCGTGTCCGATACGCAGTATTTT. Amino acid sequence: CASRRLIVSDTQYF.

The table lists this clone with a few counts. The chain has TRBV7-2 and TRBJ1-2; unclear D gene. The V end lost 1 base, the J end lost 3 bases, and 6 bases lay between the germline ends. The CDR3 is 13 amino acids. Germline-derived CDR1 and CDR2 are SGHTA and FQGNSA. The CDR3 reads CASSLGRDYGYTF. The CDR3 region has the DNA TGTGCCAGCAGCTTAGGTCGGGACTATGGCTACACCTTC.

CDR3 amino acids: CASSYLGPEAFF. In nucleotides, the CDR3 is TGTGCCAGCAGTTACTTAGGCCCTGAAGCTTTCTTT. The chain recombines TRBV6-6 with TRBJ1-1; D unclear. Germline V gene lookup returns CDR1 MNHNY and CDR2 SVGAGI (reference sequence). The CDR3 has 12 amino acids. Trimming took off 1 base at V and 6 bases at J, with 6 bases between the two ends.

This clone was counted a few times. The rearrangement joins TRBV7-6 to TRBJ1-5; 8 bases fit TRBD1. The CDR3 contains 13 residues. Germline CDR1 and CDR2: SGHVS and FNYEAQ. The CDR3 nucleotides read TGTGGAAGGACAGGGTCCAATGGTCAGCCCCAGCATTTT. Protein: CGRTGSNGQPQHF.

This clone is a singleton in its sample. V gene TRBV5-4 combines with J gene TRBJ2-5, with a tentative D call TRBD1 (7 bases). Trimming shortened V by 4 bases and J by 4 bases, and 20 bases separated the two germline ends. Germline assignment: CDR1 SGHNT and CDR2 YYREEE (reference sequence). The CDR3 consists of 16 residues. CDR3 DNA sequence: TGTGCCAGCAGCGACCCAAAGGCCAGGGGGGCAGAGACCCAGTACTTC. It yields the protein CASSDPKARGAETQYF.

The genes are TRBV6-6 and TRBJ2-7; 9 bases agree with TRBD2. In germline, CDR1 is MNHNY, CDR2 SVGAGI (reference sequence). This CDR3 is 15 amino acids long. The V segment lost 4 bases and the J segment 0 bases; nucleotides outside the gene matches: 4. The CDR3 DNA follows: TGTGCCAGCAGTTGGACTAGCGCCAACTCCTACGAGCAGTACTTC. Amino acids: CASSWTSANSYEQYF.

The V and J genes are TRBV5-6 and TRBJ2-1; tentatively, D is TRBD1 (6 bases). Trimming cost V 1 base and J 7 bases, with 15 bases left between them. This CDR3 spans 15 amino acids. CDR1 is SGHDT, CDR2 YYEEEE, per germline. As DNA, the CDR3 is TGTGCCAGCAGCTTGATACAGGGAAGGATGAATGAGCAGTTCTTC. Translated, it gives CASSLIQGRMNEQFF.

The chain links TRBV5-1 to TRBJ2-1; 13 bases are a match to TRBD2. Germline-derived CDR1 and CDR2 are SGHRS and YFSETQ. V was clipped by 5 bases and J by 9 bases; unmatched bases: 8. The CDR3 totals 15 residues. CDR3 amino acids: CASRSTSGGAGEQFF. The CDR3 DNA reads TGCGCCAGCAGAAGTACTAGCGGGGGGGCCGGTGAGCAGTTCTTC. Looking up the rest from reference TRBV5-1 and TRBJ2-1 gives the full variable domain: KAGVTQTPRYLIKTRGQQVTLSCSPISGHRSVSWYQQTPGQGLQFLFEYFSETQRNKGNFPGRFSGRQFSNSRSEMNVSTLELGDSALYLCASRSTSGGAGEQFFGPGTRLTVL.

The chain joins TRBV28 to TRBJ1-3; D perhaps matches TRBD1 (5 bases). V lost 3 bases to trimming and J lost 4 bases, with 10 bases between them. The CDR3 has 14 amino acids. Per the germline V gene, CDR1 is MDHEN and CDR2 is SYDVKM. CDR3 bases: TGTGCCAGCAGTTTTGACCAGGGAGGAAACACCATATATTTT. It is translated as CASSFDQGGNTIYF.

The CDR3 nucleotides read TGTGCCAGCAGCCTCCTGACAGGGGCCACCGGGGAGCTGTTTTTT. Protein: CASSLLTGATGELFF. The chain has TRBV5-5 and TRBJ2-2; the match to TRBD1 covers 8 bases. The CDR3 has 15 residues. J was trimmed by 4 bases and V by 4 bases; bases with no gene match: 6. The germline gives CDR1 SGHKS, CDR2 YYEKEE (reference sequence). The full variable domain, its missing parts supplied by reference TRBV5-5 and TRBJ2-2, is DAGVTQSPTHLIKTRGQQVTLRCSPISGHKSVSWYQQVLGQGPQFIFQYYEKEERGRGNFPDRFSARQFPNYSSELNVNALLLGDSALYLCASSLLTGATGELFFGEGSRLTVL.

The chain links TRBV30 to TRBJ2-7, with 7 bases aligning to TRBD1. This CDR3 region has 13 residues. The germline CDR1 and CDR2 sequences are GTSNPN and SVGIG (reference sequence). V was pared by 1 base and J by 6 bases, with 6 bases of the junction left unmatched. The CDR3 DNA is TGTGCCTGGAGTGGGAAACAGGGGTTCGAGCAGTACTTC. Protein sequence: CAWSGKQGFEQYF.

This chain uses TRBV5-1 with TRBJ1-6, with TRBD1 matching over 9 bases. The CDR3 sequence is 14 residues long. V was clipped by 4 bases and J by 9 bases; unmatched bases: 5. In germline, CDR1 is SGHRS, CDR2 YFSETQ. The CDR3 coding sequence is TGCGCCAGCAGCAACGGACAGGGGAGTTCACCCCTCCACTTT. The encoded protein is CASSNGQGSSPLHF.

J is TRBJ1-3 and V is TRBV27, with unresolved D. This CDR3 contains 13 residues. Germline loops: CDR1 MNHEY, CDR2 SMNVEV (reference sequence). V was shortened by 8 bases and J by 0 bases, with 8 bases between the two germline ends. CDR3 region: CASRENSGNTIYF. CDR3 nucleotide sequence: TGTGCCAGCCGGGAGAACTCTGGAAACACCATATATTTT.

The chain links TRBV11-1 to TRBJ1-2; unclear D gene. This CDR3 spans 13 amino acids. The V end was cut by 1 base, the J end by 7 bases, with 10 bases between. Germline CDR1 and CDR2: SGHAT and FQDESV (reference sequence). CDR3 DNA: TGTGCCAGCAGCTTAGATCGGTGGAGTGGCTACACCTTC. Encoded protein: CASSLDRWSGYTF.

This sequence joins TRBV28 and TRBJ1-2; D is unclear. The CDR3 sequence is 14 residues long. Germline V gene data show CDR1 as MDHEN and CDR2 as SYDVKM. Trimming removed 3 bases from V and 0 bases from J, with 8 bases in between. Written as DNA, the CDR3 is TGTGCCAGCAGTTTGGTACAGCCTAACTATGGCTACACCTTC. It encodes CASSLVQPNYGYTF.